The rows below give T cell receptor beta chains drawn from one sample of a study of T cell repertoires in cytomegalovirus infection. From the reads, TCRdb called clonotypes with MiXCR, one entry per CDR3 protein. The table has about 260,000 distinct CDR3 sequences, over 8% seen once. The sequencing sample was made of PBMCs. The receptors originated from a human donor in good health (CMV status not recorded). Some clones in this sample may be carry-over from other donors' samples. Each CDR3 is given with its conserved first and last residue. The D gene is left open where the match is weak. Clone size is not always given. Where it is, it says once, few, many or a class for expanded clones.

>TRBJ1-4|.|TRBV12-3/TRBV12-4|many
CASSLGALSNEKLFF
TGTGCCAGCAGCCTCGGTGCCCTCTCTAATGAAAAACTGTTTTTT
>TRBJ2-1|.|TRBV6-2/TRBV6-3|few
CASRVDGAGYEQFF
TGTGCCAGCAGAGTGGACGGGGCGGGGTATGAGCAGTTCTTC
>TRBJ1-6|.|TRBV7-2|many
CASSLGPSLGNSPLHF
TGTGCCAGCAGCCTCGGACCGTCTCTGGGTAATTCACCCCTCCACTTT
>TRBJ2-3|.|TRBV7-2|many
CASSPPFDTQYF
TGTGCCAGCAGCCCCCCATTTGATACGCAGTATTTT
>TRBJ1-1|.|TRBV6-2/TRBV6-3|many
CASSYVQNTEAFF
TGTGCCAGCAGTTATGTACAGAACACTGAAGCTTTCTTT
>TRBJ1-3|.|TRBV27|.
CASSPIQGPQSGNTIYF
TGTGCCAGCAGTCCGATACAGGGCCCTCAATCTGGAAACACCATATATTTT
>TRBJ2-4|TRBD2|TRBV20-1|many
CSASNVAGGPGNIQYF
TGCAGTGCTAGTAATGTGGCGGGAGGGCCCGGAAACATTCAGTACTTC
>TRBJ2-1|.|TRBV7-6|many
CASSSFGGPNEQFF
TGTGCCAGCAGCTCCTTCGGAGGCCCGAATGAGCAGTTCTTC
>TRBJ2-3|.|TRBV5-1|many
CASSLTSPRTDTQYF
TGCGCCAGCAGCTTGACTAGCCCTCGCACAGATACGCAGTATTTT
>TRBJ1-1|.|TRBV7-2|few
CASSPRGIEAFF
TGTGCCAGCAGCCCTAGGGGCATTGAAGCTTTCTTT
>TRBJ2-7|TRBD2|TRBV29-1|.
CSVIAGQSYEQYF
TGCAGCGTCATAGCGGGCCAATCCTACGAGCAGTACTTC
>TRBJ2-1|.|TRBV7-9|many
CASSMVGGGEQFF
TGTGCCAGCAGCATGGTTGGGGGAGGAGAGCAGTTCTTC
>TRBJ2-4|.|TRBV7-2|many
CASSLSAKNIQYF
TGTGCCAGCAGCTTATCGGCCAAAAACATTCAGTACTTC
>TRBJ2-7|.|TRBV7-3|many
CASSLTRVGEQYF
TGTGCCAGCAGCTTAACGAGGGTAGGGGAGCAGTACTTC
>TRBJ1-5|.|TRBV19|few
CASTLRASNQPQHF
TGTGCCAGTACCCTTCGAGCCTCCAATCAGCCCCAGCATTTT
>TRBJ1-5|.|TRBV6-6|.
CASSYSHLNQPQHF
TGTGCCAGCAGTTACTCGCACCTCAATCAGCCCCAGCATTTT
>TRBJ2-3|TRBD2|TRBV7-9|few
CASSRGNSGGFSSTDTQYF
TGTGCCAGCAGCCGCGGGAATAGCGGGGGCTTCTCTAGCACAGATACGCAGTATTTT
>TRBJ1-4|.|TRBV7-4|many
CASSLLQGQNEKLFF
TGTGCCAGCAGCTTACTACAAGGCCAAAATGAAAAACTGTTTTTT
>TRBJ2-3|.|TRBV4-3|many
CASSQDSTDTQYF
TGCGCCAGCAGCCAAGATAGTACGGATACGCAGTATTTT
>TRBJ2-4|.|TRBV12-3/TRBV12-4|few
CASGGRDIQYF
TGTGCTTCGGGGGGCCGGGACATTCAGTACTTC
>TRBJ1-1|.|TRBV27|few
CASYGTANTEAFF
TGTGCCAGCTACGGGACGGCGAACACTGAAGCTTTCTTT
>TRBJ1-1|.|TRBV7-8|many
CASSMGRMNTEAFF
TGTGCCAGCAGCATGGGACGGATGAACACTGAAGCTTTCTTT
>TRBJ2-7|.|TRBV7-9|many
CASSSTVSSTYEQYF
TGTGCCAGCAGCTCAACGGTGAGCAGTACCTACGAGCAGTACTTC
>TRBJ2-1|.|TRBV7-2|many
CASTQTVVPYNEQFF
TGTGCCAGCACGCAAACGGTAGTCCCCTACAATGAGCAGTTCTTC
>TRBJ2-5|.|TRBV10-1|many
CASSEFRGQETQYF
TGCGCCAGCAGTGAGTTCCGGGGTCAGGAGACCCAGTACTTC
>TRBJ1-1|TRBD1|TRBV7-2|many
CASSFLRQGDTEAFF
TGTGCCAGCAGCTTCCTACGACAGGGGGACACTGAAGCTTTCTTT
>TRBJ1-4|.|TRBV6-6|.
CASSQQETSDEKLFF
TGTGCCAGTTCTCAACAGGAAACCTCGGATGAAAAACTGTTTTTT
>TRBJ1-5|TRBD1|TRBV19|.
CASTRDRQYSNQPQHF
TGTGCCAGTACCCGGGACAGGCAATATAGCAATCAGCCCCAGCATTTT
>TRBJ1-1|.|TRBV12-3/TRBV12-4|many
CASRGQRVNTEAFF
TGTGCCAGCAGAGGACAGAGAGTGAACACTGAAGCTTTCTTT
>TRBJ1-2|TRBD1|TRBV14|.
CASSQRQGADYGYTF
TGTGCCAGCAGCCAAAGACAGGGGGCTGATTATGGCTACACCTTC
>TRBJ2-5|.|TRBV6-1|many
CASSGRMEQETQYF
TGTGCCAGCAGTGGCAGGATGGAGCAAGAGACCCAGTACTTC
>TRBJ2-1|.|TRBV7-9|many
CASSLARALDNEQFF
TGTGCCAGCAGCTTAGCCCGGGCCCTTGACAATGAGCAGTTCTTC